This TCR beta chain was identified during a study of T cell responses to AZD1222 COVID-19 vaccine. This table comes from immunoSEQ multiplex PCR, and its TCRdb copy is limited to in-frame clones, with some not included. The sample has 150,000 to 200,000 clones, over 80% seen once; the top ten hold roughly 4%. Study-wide results and limits: The donor cohort was predominantly white British with a female majority, and clonal diversity may have been underestimated. Reportedly, nearly half the spike-specific TCRs target unmutated variant regions. Spike was spanned by vaccine-associated CD4 TCRs, which were dominant at 160-218 and 743-854.

Worth noting for this clone: The antigen remains unidentified.

Trimming removed 1 base from V and 1 base from J, with 4 bases in between. Germline assignment: CDR1 MNHEY and CDR2 SMNVEV (reference sequence). CDR3 length: 13 residues. The sample here was peripheral blood, taken 28 days after the second dose of the MenACWY control vaccine. This chain connects TRBV27 to TRBJ2-5; D is unresolved. The clonotype was recovered from an adult who received the MenACWY meningococcal vaccine as a control. The DNA for the CDR3 is TGTGCCAGCAGTTTATTGGCCCAAGAGACCCAGTACTTC. Encoded protein: CASSLLAQETQYF.